This TCR beta chain originates from a study of cytomegalovirus exposure and HLA in healthy donors. Study-wide findings and caveats: Exclusion applied to some V segments, including TRBV6-2 and TRBV6-3, as they were indistinguishable. Investigators reported under 200 TCR beta chains as tied to cytomegalovirus.

CDR1 SGHRS and CDR2 YFSETQ come from the germline V gene. Trimming removed 0 bases at V and 4 bases at J, with 23 bases between. This CDR3 comprises 18 residues. Both 60 Vbeta primers and 13 Jbeta primers went into the PCR. Data came from immunoSEQ multiplex PCR; TCRdb stores just in-frame clones and leaves some out. The data contain about 130,000 clones, 74% of them singletons. This clone occurred a few times. The antigen is not known. This clonotype was sampled from a man between 18 and 29 years old in good health and CMV-seropositive. Source material: PBMCs. The rearrangement joins TRBV5-1 to TRBJ2-7; D possibly corresponds to TRBD1 (9 bases). CDR3 region: CASSLAGTGHPGGYEQYF. Written as DNA, the CDR3 is TGCGCCAGCAGCTTGGCCGGGACAGGGCATCCGGGGGGGTACGAGCAGTACTTC.